A single sample gave rise to the 17 T cell receptor beta chains below, sequenced in a study of blood T cell repertoires in COVID-19. Repertoires were generated with immunoSEQ multiplex PCR, while TCRdb's copy carries only in-frame clones and drops some. The top ten hold approximately 10% of the sample, which has about 150,000 clones, approximately 82% seen once. The sample consisted of peripheral blood. Receptor source: a woman aged 45 to 65 with acute or convalescent COVID-19.

The chain couples TRBV3-1 (or the pseudogene TRBV3-2) to TRBJ1-5, with 9 bases lining up with TRBD1. V lost 5 bases and J lost 7; bases outside the gene matches: 6. Germline CDR1 and CDR2: LGHDT and YNNKEL (reference sequence). The CDR3 extends over 14 amino acids. CDR3 loop: CASSSTGGAQPQHF. The CDR3 nucleotides are TGTGCCAGCAGCTCAACAGGGGGCGCGCAGCCCCAGCATTTT.

This sequence joins TRBV27 and TRBJ2-7; 7 bases align to TRBD1. The CDR3 is 14 amino acids. Losses at the gene ends were 7 bases for V and 2 bases for J; bases not matched to a gene: 8. The germline gives CDR1 MNHEY, CDR2 SMNVEV (reference sequence). CDR3 amino acids: CASKTRTGAYEQYF. As DNA, the CDR3 is TGTGCCAGCAAGACCCGCACAGGGGCCTACGAGCAGTACTTC.

The chain joins TRBV2 to TRBJ2-7; maybe TRBD1 (8 bases). Trimming stripped 4 bases from V and 5 bases from J, with 15 bases between. The CDR3 runs to 14 residues. Germline CDR1 is SNHLY and CDR2 is FYNNEI. Written as DNA, the CDR3 is TGTGCCAGCAGTGTACAGGGGGAGGGCGACGAGCAGTACTTC. It specifies CASSVQGEGDEQYF.

The chain couples TRBV18 to TRBJ2-2; a possible D gene is TRBD1 (6 bases). From germline, CDR1 is KGHSH and CDR2 LQKENI. The CDR3 has 16 residues. Trimming removed 1 base at V and 0 bases at J, with 9 bases between. CDR3 sequence: CASSPQQGANTGELFF. DNA of the CDR3: TGTGCCAGCTCACCACAACAGGGCGCGAACACCGGGGAGCTGTTTTTT.

The chain is built from TRBV10-3 and TRBJ2-7; D perhaps matches TRBD1 (6 bases). V was shortened by 0 bases and J by 5 bases, with 11 bases between the two germline ends. This CDR3 is 14 amino acids long. Germline V gene data show CDR1 as ENHRY and CDR2 as SYGVKD. The CDR3 DNA reads TGTGCCATCAGTGAGTCGCAGGGGCCGCACGAGCAGTACTTC. Amino acid sequence: CAISESQGPHEQYF.

A remark on this clone: The sample has other DNA sequences that encode this CDR3 too. In nucleotides, the CDR3 is TGCGCCAGCAGCTTGGGGGCGGGTGTGGAGACCCAGTACTTC. This codes for CASSLGAGVETQYF. The V gene is TRBV5-1, the J gene TRBJ2-5; D is possibly TRBD2 (5 bases). Germline CDR1 is SGHRS and CDR2 is YFSETQ. V was pared by 0 bases and J by 5 bases, with 11 bases between. The CDR3 consists of 14 residues. The full variable domain, rest sourced from reference TRBV5-1 and TRBJ2-5, is KAGVTQTPRYLIKTRGQQVTLSCSPISGHRSVSWYQQTPGQGLQFLFEYFSETQRNKGNFPGRFSGRQFSNSRSEMNVSTLELGDSALYLCASSLGAGVETQYFGPGTRLLVL.

This clone was seen once. This chain connects TRBV5-1 to TRBJ2-5; a weak D match, TRBD2 (6 bases). The CDR3 has 16 amino acids. V was shortened by 0 bases and J by 5 bases, with 17 bases between the two germline ends. From germline, CDR1 is SGHRS and CDR2 YFSETQ. The CDR3 DNA is TGCGCCAGCAGCTTGGCCGGTCAGGCGGGGTCGGAGACCCAGTACTTC. This gives the protein CASSLAGQAGSETQYF.

V gene TRBV9 combines with J gene TRBJ1-5; D may be TRBD1 (5 bases). Between the trimmed V and J ends, which lost 0 bases and 5 bases, there was a span of 9 bases. CDR1 is SGDLS and CDR2 is YYNGEE in the germline V gene. The CDR3 is 14 amino acids. In nucleotides, the CDR3 is TGTGCCAGCAGCGTAGGCAGGGTCCATCAGCCCCAGCATTTT. Amino acids: CASSVGRVHQPQHF.

In nucleotides, the CDR3 is TGCGCCAGCAGCCAAGGCCCGAACTCGCACCGGGACATTCCCTACGAGCAGTACTTC. It is translated as CASSQGPNSHRDIPYEQYF. The rearrangement joins TRBV4-3 to TRBJ2-7; weak D call: TRBD1 (6 bases). Germline lookup yields CDR1 LGHNA and CDR2 YSLEER. The CDR3 consists of 19 residues. The V gene lost 1 base and the J gene lost 2 bases, with 24 bases spanning the gap.

The chain uses TRBV14 and TRBJ2-5; TRBD2 matches 8 bases. Germline CDR1 and CDR2: SGHDN and FVKESK. V trimming: 4 bases; J trimming: 2 bases; junction bases outside the gene matches: 3. The CDR3 contains 14 residues. The CDR3 region has the DNA TGTGCCAGCAGCCGGGGCGGGAGGCAAGAGACCCAGTACTTC. Translating gives CASSRGGRQETQYF.

The CDR3 DNA sequence: TGCGCCAGCAGCCGGAAACACAACAGGAACAACACCGGGGAGCTGTTTTTT. The encoded protein is CASSRKHNRNNTGELFF. This chain connects TRBV5-1 to TRBJ2-2, with a weak D call TRBD1 (5 bases). The germline V and J ends were trimmed by 4 bases and 2 bases, with 18 bases remaining between them. Germline CDR1 SGHRS, CDR2 YFSETQ. This CDR3 comprises 17 residues.

V usage is TRBV11-1 and J usage is TRBJ2-1; 10 positions match TRBD2. The V gene's germline CDR1 is SGHAT and CDR2 FQDESV (reference sequence). This CDR3 is 16 amino acids long. J gave up 3 bases and V 4 bases, and 6 bases lay outside the gene matches. This CDR3 is CASSSRTSGLYNEQFF. CDR3 bases: TGTGCCAGCAGCTCCCGGACTAGCGGACTCTACAATGAGCAGTTCTTC.

This clone was observed a single time. This chain links TRBV6-1 with TRBJ2-7; 7 nucleotides align to TRBD2. This CDR3 has 15 amino acids. Germline CDR1 reads MNHNS; CDR2 reads SASEGT. V lost 2 bases and J lost 3; bases outside the gene matches: 7. The CDR3: CASSELRGGGYEQYF. The CDR3 bases are TGTGCCAGCAGTGAACTTCGGGGCGGGGGCTACGAGCAGTACTTC.

The rearrangement uses TRBV18 and TRBJ1-4; no reliable D call. Trimming shortened V by 3 bases and J by 3 bases, and 8 bases separated the two germline ends. Germline assignment: CDR1 KGHSH and CDR2 LQKENI. The CDR3 extends over 14 amino acids. The CDR3, as DNA: TGTGCCAGCTCACCGAGTGTCTCTAATGAAAAACTGTTTTTT. It encodes CASSPSVSNEKLFF.

The chain links TRBV5-1 to TRBJ1-2; no firm D call. Trimming cost V 1 base and J 7 bases, with 14 bases left between them. The CDR3 is made up of 14 amino acids. Per germline, CDR1 SGHRS and CDR2 YFSETQ. Here the CDR3 reads CASSLPALWAGYTF. The CDR3 nucleotides read TGCGCCAGCAGCTTGCCAGCCCTATGGGCTGGCTACACCTTC.

The chain has TRBV3-1 (or the pseudogene TRBV3-2) and TRBJ2-5, with 10 bases fitting TRBD2. The CDR3 extends over 19 amino acids. CDR1 LGHDT and CDR2 YNNKEL come from the germline V gene (reference sequence). The V segment lost 1 base and the J segment 1 base; nucleotides outside the gene matches: 12. The CDR3, as DNA: TGTGCCAGCAGCCAAGTCGGGCTTCGGACTAGCGGAGCCCAAGAGACCCAGTACTTC. Its translation is CASSQVGLRTSGAQETQYF.

This chain links TRBV19 with TRBJ1-5; D call uncertain. V lost 4 bases, J lost 10 bases, and 20 bases lay in between. The germline V gene encodes CDR1 LNHDA and CDR2 SQIVND (reference sequence). The CDR3 runs 15 residues. The CDR3 sequence: CASSTVTPDGVPQHF. As DNA, the CDR3 is TGTGCCAGTAGTACGGTGACGCCGGACGGGGTACCCCAGCATTTT. The full variable domain, with the rest looked up from reference TRBV19 and TRBJ1-5, is DGGITQSPKYLFRKEGQNVTLSCEQNLNHDAMYWYRQDPGQGLRLIYYSQIVNDFQKGDIAEGYSVSREKKESFPLTVTSAQKNPTAFYLCASSTVTPDGVPQHFGDGTRLSIL.